These T cell receptor beta chains were read from a single sample in a study of response to subunit inactivated influenza vaccine. Using its own MiXCR run on the RT-PCR reads, TCRdb lists one record per CDR3 protein. The sample contains about 650,000 distinct CDR3 sequences, 12% to 15% of which appear only once. The sequenced sample was PBMCs from blood, obtained 14 days before vaccination. Every receptor here comes from a man in his fifties who received an inactivated influenza vaccine. CDR3s include the opening cysteine and the closing phenylalanine or tryptophan. Each record gives: J gene, V gene, clone size, D gene, CDR3 DNA, CDR3 protein. A D gene is named only where the DNA matches it firmly. Some rows have no size entry. The others give once, few or many, or a class for an expanded clone.

j_gene: TRBJ2-1; v_gene: TRBV28; abundance: -; d_gene: -; CDR3nt: TGTGCCAGCAGGAGGCACAGTAGCGTTAATGAGCAGTTCTTC; CDR3aa: CASRRHSSVNEQFF
j_gene: TRBJ2-7; v_gene: TRBV15; abundance: few; d_gene: -; CDR3nt: TGTGCCACCAGCAGAGATACTGGAACCACCTACGAGCAGTACTTC; CDR3aa: CATSRDTGTTYEQYF
j_gene: TRBJ2-7; v_gene: TRBV9; abundance: -; d_gene: -; CDR3nt: TGTGCCAGCAGCGTAGGAGGGGAAGGTCTGTACGAGCAGTACTTC; CDR3aa: CASSVGGEGLYEQYF
j_gene: TRBJ2-3; v_gene: TRBV12-5; abundance: -; d_gene: -; CDR3nt: TGTGCTAGTGGTTTGGTACTGGGTTTAGGCGCAGATACGCAGTATTTT; CDR3aa: CASGLVLGLGADTQYF
j_gene: TRBJ2-5; v_gene: TRBV4-1; abundance: -; d_gene: -; CDR3nt: TGCGCCAGCAGCTGGACAGTAGACCAAGAGACCCAGTACTTC; CDR3aa: CASSWTVDQETQYF
j_gene: TRBJ2-7; v_gene: TRBV12-3/TRBV12-4; abundance: many; d_gene: -; CDR3nt: TGTGCCAGCAGCCTCTACTACGAGCAGTACTTC; CDR3aa: CASSLYYEQYF
j_gene: TRBJ2-7; v_gene: TRBV5-1; abundance: -; d_gene: -; CDR3nt: TGCGCCAGCAGGGGGGTCAACACGGACGAGCAGTACTTC; CDR3aa: CASRGVNTDEQYF
j_gene: TRBJ2-7; v_gene: TRBV6-2/TRBV6-3; abundance: few; d_gene: TRBD1; CDR3nt: TGTGCCAGCAGTTATGGGCCCGGGACAGGGGGCATGGAGCAGTACTTC; CDR3aa: CASSYGPGTGGMEQYF
j_gene: TRBJ1-5; v_gene: TRBV28; abundance: -; d_gene: TRBD1; CDR3nt: TGTGCCAGCAACCCCACAGGGGAATATAGCAATCAGCCCCAGCATTTT; CDR3aa: CASNPTGEYSNQPQHF
j_gene: TRBJ2-3; v_gene: TRBV29-1; abundance: -; d_gene: -; CDR3nt: TGCAGCGTTGAGACGGGAGTTGGCACAGATACGCAGTATTTT; CDR3aa: CSVETGVGTDTQYF
j_gene: TRBJ1-1; v_gene: TRBV5-1; abundance: many; d_gene: -; CDR3nt: TGCGCCAGCAGCTTGGGTTGGGGCACTGAAGCTTTCTTT; CDR3aa: CASSLGWGTEAFF
j_gene: TRBJ1-2; v_gene: TRBV19; abundance: few; d_gene: -; CDR3nt: TGTGCCAGTGGGGACGGCGGGGCCTATGGCTACACCTTC; CDR3aa: CASGDGGAYGYTF
j_gene: TRBJ2-5; v_gene: TRBV29-1; abundance: few; d_gene: -; CDR3nt: TGCAGCGTTGGCCGGTCCGGACTGGCCCAGTACTTC; CDR3aa: CSVGRSGLAQYF
j_gene: TRBJ1-5; v_gene: TRBV12-3/TRBV12-4; abundance: -; d_gene: -; CDR3nt: TGTGCCAGCAGTCCCGGAGGCACTAATCAGCCCCAGCATTTT; CDR3aa: CASSPGGTNQPQHF
j_gene: TRBJ1-1; v_gene: TRBV7-9; abundance: few; d_gene: -; CDR3nt: TGTGCCAGCAGCCCGAGCACTGAAGCTTTCTTT; CDR3aa: CASSPSTEAFF
j_gene: TRBJ2-3; v_gene: TRBV7-8; abundance: few; d_gene: TRBD2; CDR3nt: TGTGCCAGCAGCTCAGGATTTGGACTAGCGGGAGCCCCAGATACGCAGTATTTT; CDR3aa: CASSSGFGLAGAPDTQYF
j_gene: TRBJ2-3; v_gene: TRBV4-3; abundance: -; d_gene: TRBD2; CDR3nt: TGCGCCAGCAGCCAGTTAGCGGGAGTGATAGATACGCAGTATTTT; CDR3aa: CASSQLAGVIDTQYF
j_gene: TRBJ2-3; v_gene: TRBV4-2; abundance: -; d_gene: -; CDR3nt: TGTGCCAGCAGCCAAGAAGGACTGCCCGTGAGAGCAGATACGCAGTATTTT; CDR3aa: CASSQEGLPVRADTQYF
j_gene: TRBJ2-5; v_gene: TRBV12-3/TRBV12-4; abundance: -; d_gene: -; CDR3nt: TGTGCCAGCAGTTTATCGTACGGGCGGGGCCAAGAGACCCAGTACTTC; CDR3aa: CASSLSYGRGQETQYF
j_gene: TRBJ2-7; v_gene: TRBV29-1; abundance: -; d_gene: -; CDR3nt: TGCAGCGCTACCTACGACAGGTTCGGCGAGCAGTACTTC; CDR3aa: CSATYDRFGEQYF
j_gene: TRBJ1-1; v_gene: TRBV6-1; abundance: few; d_gene: -; CDR3nt: TGTGCCAGCAGGCCTGGGGAAGGGTGGACTGAAGCTTTCTTT; CDR3aa: CASRPGEGWTEAFF
j_gene: TRBJ2-7; v_gene: TRBV19; abundance: few; d_gene: TRBD1; CDR3nt: TGTGCCAGTAGGATGACAGGGGCCAACCGTTGGGAGGAGCAGTACTTC; CDR3aa: CASRMTGANRWEEQYF
j_gene: TRBJ2-7; v_gene: TRBV3-1; abundance: -; d_gene: -; CDR3nt: TGTGCCAGCAGCCAAGATTGGAGCGGGTCTACCTACGAGCAGTACTTC; CDR3aa: CASSQDWSGSTYEQYF
j_gene: TRBJ2-5; v_gene: TRBV7-9; abundance: few; d_gene: -; CDR3nt: TGTGCCAGCAGCTCGACAGAAATGGGTGGGGGCCAAGAGACCCAGTACTTC; CDR3aa: CASSSTEMGGGQETQYF
j_gene: TRBJ2-7; v_gene: TRBV12-3/TRBV12-4; abundance: -; d_gene: TRBD1; CDR3nt: TGTGCCAGCAGCGCCCGGCCAGGGGGCCGGCAGTACTTC; CDR3aa: CASSARPGGRQYF
j_gene: TRBJ2-2; v_gene: TRBV7-2; abundance: few; d_gene: TRBD1; CDR3nt: TGTGCCAGCAGCCCACGGGACAGGTTGAGAACCGGGGAGCTGTTTTTT; CDR3aa: CASSPRDRLRTGELFF
j_gene: TRBJ2-3; v_gene: TRBV20-1; abundance: -; d_gene: -; CDR3nt: TGCAGTGCTAGAGATTCGCGGCGGCGCACAGATACGCAGTATTTT; CDR3aa: CSARDSRRRTDTQYF
j_gene: TRBJ2-7; v_gene: TRBV11-2; abundance: -; d_gene: TRBD1; CDR3nt: TGTGCCAGCAGCAGATCGACTCCCCGGGACAGTGGGACCTCCTACGAGCAGTACTTC; CDR3aa: CASSRSTPRDSGTSYEQYF
j_gene: TRBJ2-5; v_gene: TRBV7-2; abundance: -; d_gene: -; CDR3nt: TGTGCCAGCAGCCCAGACAGGTTCCAAGAGACCCAGTACTTC; CDR3aa: CASSPDRFQETQYF
j_gene: TRBJ2-2; v_gene: TRBV10-2; abundance: few; d_gene: -; CDR3nt: TGCGCCAGCAGCCGACGGGGAGGCGGGGAGCTGTTTTTT; CDR3aa: CASSRRGGGELFF
j_gene: TRBJ1-6; v_gene: TRBV12-3/TRBV12-4; abundance: many; d_gene: -; CDR3nt: TGTGCCAGCAGTTTAAATGGGCAGCCCCTCCACTTT; CDR3aa: CASSLNGQPLHF
j_gene: TRBJ2-3; v_gene: TRBV12-3/TRBV12-4; abundance: few; d_gene: TRBD2; CDR3nt: TGTGCCAGCAGACGCTCTAGCGGGAGAGCCGGGGCGAAAGGCACAGATACGCAGTATTTT; CDR3aa: CASRRSSGRAGAKGTDTQYF
j_gene: TRBJ2-2; v_gene: TRBV10-3; abundance: many; d_gene: TRBD1; CDR3nt: TGTGCCATCAGTGCCGCACCGGGACAGGGCAACACCGGGGAGCTGTTTTTT; CDR3aa: CAISAAPGQGNTGELFF
j_gene: TRBJ2-7; v_gene: TRBV27; abundance: -; d_gene: TRBD1; CDR3nt: TGTGCCAGCAGTTTCTTTCCTAACCAGATAAGGGGGCCCTACGAGCAGTACTTC; CDR3aa: CASSFFPNQIRGPYEQYF
j_gene: TRBJ2-3; v_gene: TRBV12-5; abundance: few; d_gene: TRBD1; CDR3nt: TGTGCTAGTGGTTTGGGGAACAGGGGGCGATCAGATACGCAGTATTTT; CDR3aa: CASGLGNRGRSDTQYF
j_gene: TRBJ2-3; v_gene: TRBV20-1; abundance: few; d_gene: TRBD1; CDR3nt: TGCAGTGCTGCCGACAGGGGAAGGTATTTT; CDR3aa: CSAADRGRYF
j_gene: TRBJ2-7; v_gene: TRBV20-1; abundance: -; d_gene: TRBD2; CDR3nt: TGCAGTGCTAGAGGGCGGGGGGCGGATTCTAACATTTACGAGCAGTACTTC; CDR3aa: CSARGRGADSNIYEQYF
j_gene: TRBJ2-5; v_gene: TRBV6-5; abundance: -; d_gene: -; CDR3nt: TGTGCCAGCAGTTACTACAGGGAAAGAGAGACCCAGTACTTC; CDR3aa: CASSYYRERETQYF
j_gene: TRBJ2-3; v_gene: TRBV10-1; abundance: few; d_gene: TRBD1; CDR3nt: TGCGCCAGCTCCGGACAGGGCATCCGCACAGATACGCAGTATTTT; CDR3aa: CASSGQGIRTDTQYF
j_gene: TRBJ2-1; v_gene: TRBV20-1; abundance: -; d_gene: TRBD1; CDR3nt: TGCAGTGCCAGGACAGGGGATGAGCAGTTCTTC; CDR3aa: CSARTGDEQFF
j_gene: TRBJ2-5; v_gene: TRBV20-1; abundance: few; d_gene: TRBD2; CDR3nt: TGCAGTGCTAGAACGGGGGGTATCCAAGAGACCCAGTACTTC; CDR3aa: CSARTGGIQETQYF
j_gene: TRBJ2-2; v_gene: TRBV7-9; abundance: few; d_gene: -; CDR3nt: TGTGCCAGCAGCTTGAACAGGGATTCCGGGGAGCTGTTTTTT; CDR3aa: CASSLNRDSGELFF
j_gene: TRBJ1-5; v_gene: TRBV10-3; abundance: many; d_gene: -; CDR3nt: TGTGCCATCACGGACGGCAATCAGCCCCAGCATTTT; CDR3aa: CAITDGNQPQHF
j_gene: TRBJ2-1; v_gene: TRBV6-4; abundance: few; d_gene: -; CDR3nt: -; CDR3aa: CASVPAVTRLATYNEQFF
j_gene: TRBJ2-7; v_gene: TRBV27; abundance: few; d_gene: -; CDR3nt: TGTGCCAGCGGGTCCTTCGTCGAGCAGTACTTC; CDR3aa: CASGSFVEQYF
j_gene: TRBJ1-1; v_gene: TRBV5-5; abundance: -; d_gene: -; CDR3nt: TGTGCCACCACATGGGGCGTCAGCACTGAAGCTTTCTTT; CDR3aa: CATTWGVSTEAFF
j_gene: TRBJ2-7; v_gene: TRBV2; abundance: -; d_gene: -; CDR3nt: TGTGCCAGCAGTGTTCGGACCCTCGGGCAGTACTTC; CDR3aa: CASSVRTLGQYF
j_gene: TRBJ2-1; v_gene: TRBV6-1; abundance: -; d_gene: TRBD2; CDR3nt: TGTGCCAGCAGTGGATGGACTAGCAGGAACAATGAGCAGTTCTTC; CDR3aa: CASSGWTSRNNEQFF
j_gene: TRBJ1-5; v_gene: TRBV20-1; abundance: few; d_gene: -; CDR3nt: TGCAGTGGGGGGTCAGGGAATCAGCCCCAGCATTTT; CDR3aa: CSGGSGNQPQHF
j_gene: TRBJ2-1; v_gene: TRBV29-1; abundance: many; d_gene: -; CDR3nt: TGCAGCGTCGAACTCGACAGTGTGAGGCAGTTCTTC; CDR3aa: CSVELDSVRQFF
j_gene: TRBJ2-7; v_gene: TRBV11-1; abundance: -; d_gene: -; CDR3nt: TGTGCCAGCAGCTTATATGCCTTCTACGAGCAGTACTTC; CDR3aa: CASSLYAFYEQYF
j_gene: TRBJ1-1; v_gene: TRBV29-1; abundance: many; d_gene: -; CDR3nt: TGCAGCGTTGAAAGGTCCTCCGCTGAAGCTTTCTTT; CDR3aa: CSVERSSAEAFF
j_gene: TRBJ2-3; v_gene: TRBV5-5; abundance: -; d_gene: -; CDR3nt: TGTGCCAGCAGCCCGAAGGACACCGCCGAAACGCAGTATTTT; CDR3aa: CASSPKDTAETQYF